Detailed here is one TCR beta chain. Germline V gene data show CDR1 as GTSNPN and CDR2 as SVGIG (reference sequence). The V gene lost 2 bases and the J gene lost 3 bases, with 14 bases spanning the gap. CDR3 length: 14 residues. The sample is drawn from a study of blood T cell repertoires in COVID-19. Across the whole study: Donors in the United States, Italy and Spain gave samples during acute or convalescent COVID-19. The analysed material was cDNA or gDNA that came from T cells, B-cell-depleted T cells, or PBMCs.

In the original workflow: Amplification of reference gene primers provided the estimated nucleated cell counts. Clones were read by immunoSEQ multiplex PCR, and TCRdb kept only the in-frame ones, dropping some. D and trimming were read from the DNA, whereas the V and J calls and clone size are those reported in that table. Altogether approximately 140,000 clones are present, more than 60% being singletons, with the ten largest covering 13%. The sequenced material came from peripheral blood. This clonotype was sampled from a man aged 80 or over with acute or convalescent COVID-19. This chain connects TRBV30 to TRBJ2-7; D may be TRBD1 (7 bases). CDR3 DNA: TGTGCCTGGAGTCGACAGGGAGGCATCTACGAGCAGTACTTC. This sequence encodes CAWSRQGGIYEQYF.